These 27 T cell receptor beta chains were sequenced from one sample in a study of T cell clusters in autoimmune cytopenias. One tube held mixed TRB-A and TRB-B primer pools for touch-down PCR. After re-calling the multiplex PCR reads, TCRdb lists one entry per CDR3 protein, DNA absent. This sample's clone table lists approximately 11,000 distinct CDR3 sequences. Some 34,000 genome equivalents of blood DNA were amplified for TRB. These data were likewise used in another study, on T cell repertoires in aging, cancer and after chemotherapy.

What was sequenced was peripheral blood. The origin of the receptors is a human donor in good health.

CDR3 in amino acids: CASSQDGGRGNYGELFF. The chain employs TRBV11-1 and TRBJ2-2; TCRdb picks TRBD1, but there is no DNA to check that call. The CDR3 totals 17 residues. Germline CDR1 reads SGHAT; CDR2 reads FQDESV (reference sequence). The whole variable domain, remainder taken from reference TRBV11-1 and TRBJ2-2, is EAEVAQSPRYKITEKSQAVAFWCDPISGHATLYWYRQILGQGPELLVQFQDESVVDDSQLPKDRFSAERLKGVDSTLKIQPAELGDSAMYLCASSQDGGRGNYGELFFGEGSRLTVL.

The rearrangement links TRBV19 to TRBJ2-5; the D gene TCRdb calls, TRBD1, cannot be checked with no DNA. Per germline, CDR1 LNHDA and CDR2 SQIVND (reference sequence). The CDR3 sequence is 17 residues long. The CDR3 loop reads CASSIGQGTTIQETQYF.

The chain carries TRBV10-3 and TRBJ2-1. The length of the CDR3 is 14 residues. Germline loops: CDR1 ENHRY, CDR2 SYGVKD. CDR3 amino acids: CAISVGYSYNEQFF.

This clonotype counts as medium-sized by frequency. This rearrangement joins TRBV30 to TRBJ1-2; TCRdb lists TRBD1, though no DNA is available to test this call. Germline V gene lookup returns CDR1 GTSNPN and CDR2 SVGIG (reference sequence). CDR3 size: 13 residues. The chain's CDR3 is CAWSPGGERGYTF.

J is TRBJ1-6 and V is TRBV5-4. The germline gives CDR1 SGHNT, CDR2 YYREEE (reference sequence). CDR3 length: 15 residues. CDR3 amino acids: CASSLSGSYNSPLHF.

The chain recombines TRBV27 with TRBJ2-5; the D call of TRBD1 rests on TCRdb alone, since no DNA is present to check it. Germline V gene data show CDR1 as MNHEY and CDR2 as SMNVEV (reference sequence). The CDR3 runs to 13 residues. The CDR3 reads CASSLGGRETQYF.

The J gene is TRBJ1-1, the V gene TRBV20-1; checking the TCRdb D call of TRBD1 is not possible without DNA. This CDR3 is built from 14 residues. Germline assignment: CDR1 DFQATT and CDR2 SNEGSKA (reference sequence). The CDR3 region is CSARTIYWGPEAFF.

The chain has TRBV25-1 and TRBJ1-6; TCRdb names TRBD1, which stays unverified in the absence of DNA. The germline V gene has CDR1 MGHDK and CDR2 SYGVNS. This CDR3 contains 16 residues. CDR3: CASSEFGGAGNSPLHF.

The chain is built from TRBV4-1 and TRBJ1-2; TCRdb gives TRBD1 as the D gene, but with no DNA this cannot be confirmed. Germline CDR1 is MGHRA and CDR2 is YSYEKL. The CDR3 runs 15 residues. CDR3 residues: CASSQDLDSFYGYTF.

This chain uses TRBV29-1 with TRBJ2-2; without DNA, the TCRdb call of TRBD1 cannot be checked. The germline V gene encodes CDR1 SQVTM and CDR2 ANQGSEA. There are 15 residues in the CDR3. CDR3 sequence: CSVVGTGGNTGELFF.

V and J are TRBV28 and TRBJ2-7. The CDR3 runs 12 residues. Per the germline V gene, CDR1 is MDHEN and CDR2 is SYDVKM. CDR3 loop: CASSPWGYEQYF. Based on the CDR3 plus reference TRBV28 and TRBJ2-7, the full variable domain is DVKVTQSSRYLVKRTGEKVFLECVQDMDHENMFWYRQDPGLGLRLIYFSYDVKMKEKGDIPEGYSVSREKKERFSLILESASTNQTSMYLCASSPWGYEQYFGPGTRLTVT.

This chain joins TRBV4-3 and TRBJ2-5; TCRdb lists TRBD1, though no DNA is available to test this call. Germline CDR1 is LGHNA and CDR2 is YSLEER. The CDR3 totals 16 residues. Here the CDR3 reads CASSLGTGYDGETQYF.

The chain recombines TRBV5-1 with TRBJ1-4. The CDR3 totals 13 residues. Germline V gene sequence: CDR1 SGHRS, CDR2 YFSETQ. The CDR3 loop reads CASSFGRNEKLFF.

The chain couples TRBV6-1 to TRBJ1-3. Germline V gene sequence: CDR1 MNHNS, CDR2 SASEGT. This CDR3 has 16 amino acids. CDR3 in amino acids: CASIAWTEASGNTIYF.

CDR3 in amino acids: CASSAGRGEGYTQYF. The chain recombines TRBV6-5 with TRBJ2-3; TCRdb gives TRBD2 as the D gene, but with no DNA this cannot be confirmed. This CDR3 is built from 15 residues. Germline loops: CDR1 MNHEY, CDR2 SVGAGI.

This clonotype is deemed medium-sized by its frequency. The chain employs TRBV5-4 and TRBJ1-6; no DNA is available, so the TRBD1 call from TCRdb remains unchecked. This CDR3 contains 14 residues. The germline gives CDR1 SGHNT, CDR2 YYREEE (reference sequence). The CDR3 reads CASSSPGFNSPLHF.

Judged by frequency, this clonotype is medium-sized. The chain couples TRBV19 to TRBJ2-2; the TCRdb D gene call, TRBD2, has no DNA to confirm it. Germline CDR1 is LNHDA and CDR2 is SQIVND (reference sequence). The CDR3 consists of 15 residues. The CDR3 sequence: CASSIGAGGVGELFF.

This chain joins TRBV12-3 or TRBV12-4 and TRBJ1-4. CDR3 length: 16 amino acids. CDR3 protein: CASSSLTDAANEKLFF.

The chain carries TRBV24-1 and TRBJ2-5; TCRdb outputs TRBD1, but without DNA this stays unchecked. CDR1 and CDR2 from the germline V gene are KGHDR and SFDVKD. The CDR3 is 13 amino acids. CDR3 protein: CATSGTGEETQYF.

The chain joins TRBV20-1 to TRBJ2-2. The CDR3 runs 12 residues. Germline V gene sequence: CDR1 DFQATT, CDR2 SNEGSKA (reference sequence). The CDR3 is CSARVGGGELFF.

This clonotype is classed as medium-sized by frequency. The chain recombines TRBV18 with TRBJ1-4. Looked up from germline, CDR1 is KGHSH and CDR2 is LQKENI. The CDR3 is made up of 16 amino acids. The CDR3: CASSPTDIETNEKLFF. The full variable domain, its missing parts supplied by reference TRBV18 and TRBJ1-4, is NAGVMQNPRHLVRRRGQEARLRCSPMKGHSHVYWYRQLPEEGLKFMVYLQKENIIDESGMPKERFSAEFPKEGPSILRIQQVVRGDSAAYFCASSPTDIETNEKLFFGSGTQLSVL.

V is TRBV15 and J is TRBJ2-7; the D gene TCRdb calls, TRBD2, cannot be checked with no DNA. This CDR3 has 15 amino acids. The germline V gene encodes CDR1 LNHNV and CDR2 YYDKDF (reference sequence). The chain's CDR3 is CATSRKAGGAYEQYF.

This clonotype shows up as medium-sized (0.01 to 0.1%) by frequency. This chain joins TRBV7-9 and TRBJ2-5; TCRdb returns TRBD2, unconfirmable since there is no DNA. The CDR3 totals 13 residues. Looked up from germline, CDR1 is SEHNR and CDR2 is FQNEAQ (reference sequence). The CDR3 reads CASSIPGPYSQYF.

CDR3 amino acids: CASSWGQRGYYEQYF. The rearrangement uses TRBV5-4 and TRBJ2-7; TCRdb selects TRBD2, and the lack of DNA leaves this call unchecked. The CDR3 runs 15 residues. CDR1 and CDR2 (germline): SGHNT, YYREEE (reference sequence).

By frequency, this clonotype is medium-sized. The rearrangement uses TRBV5-5 and TRBJ1-2; the TCRdb D gene call, TRBD1, has no DNA to confirm it. The length of the CDR3 is 14 residues. Germline loops: CDR1 SGHKS, CDR2 YYEKEE (reference sequence). CDR3 protein: CASSLASGSYGYTF. Full variable domain (rest looked up from reference TRBV5-5 and TRBJ1-2): DAGVTQSPTHLIKTRGQQVTLRCSPISGHKSVSWYQQVLGQGPQFIFQYYEKEERGRGNFPDRFSARQFPNYSSELNVNALLLGDSALYLCASSLASGSYGYTFGSGTRLTVV.

The gene calls are TRBV19 and TRBJ2-2; TCRdb gives TRBD2 as the D gene, but with no DNA this cannot be confirmed. The germline gives CDR1 LNHDA, CDR2 SQIVND (reference sequence). The CDR3 consists of 15 residues. The CDR3 protein is CASSGGIMNTGELFF. Full variable domain (outside the CDR3, taken from reference TRBV19 and TRBJ2-2): DGGITQSPKYLFRKEGQNVTLSCEQNLNHDAMYWYRQDPGQGLRLIYYSQIVNDFQKGDIAEGYSVSREKKESFPLTVTSAQKNPTAFYLCASSGGIMNTGELFFGEGSRLTVL.

In terms of frequency, this clonotype is medium-sized. This chain connects TRBV7-9 to TRBJ2-7; the TCRdb D gene call, TRBD2, has no DNA to confirm it. Germline assignment: CDR1 SEHNR and CDR2 FQNEAQ (reference sequence). This CDR3 is 13 amino acids long. CDR3 sequence: CASSSPGHSKQYF. Full variable domain (missing parts from reference TRBV7-9 and TRBJ2-7): DTGVSQNPRHKITKRGQNVTFRCDPISEHNRLYWYRQTLGQGPEFLTYFQNEAQLEKSRLLSDRFSAERPKGSFSTLEIQRTEQGDSAMYLCASSSPGHSKQYFGPGTRLTVT.